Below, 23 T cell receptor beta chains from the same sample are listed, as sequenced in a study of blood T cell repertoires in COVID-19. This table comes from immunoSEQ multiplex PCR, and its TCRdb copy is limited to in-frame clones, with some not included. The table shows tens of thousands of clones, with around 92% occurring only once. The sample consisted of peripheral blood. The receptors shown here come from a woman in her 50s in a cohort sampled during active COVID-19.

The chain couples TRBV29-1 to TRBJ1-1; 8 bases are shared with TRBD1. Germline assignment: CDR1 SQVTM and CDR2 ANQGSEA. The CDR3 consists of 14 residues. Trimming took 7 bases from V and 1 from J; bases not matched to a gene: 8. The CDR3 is CSAAGGGKNTEAFF. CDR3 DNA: TGCAGCGCTGCAGGGGGCGGAAAGAACACTGAAGCTTTCTTT.

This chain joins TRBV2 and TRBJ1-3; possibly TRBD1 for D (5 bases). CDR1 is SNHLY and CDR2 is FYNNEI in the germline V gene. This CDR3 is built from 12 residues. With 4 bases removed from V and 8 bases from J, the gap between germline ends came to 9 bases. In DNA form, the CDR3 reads TGTGCCAGCAGTGGTGGGGGGTACACCATATATTTT. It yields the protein CASSGGGYTIYF.

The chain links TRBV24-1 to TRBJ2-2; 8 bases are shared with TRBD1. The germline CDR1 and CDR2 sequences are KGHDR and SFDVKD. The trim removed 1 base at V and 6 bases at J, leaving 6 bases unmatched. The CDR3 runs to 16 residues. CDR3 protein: CATSDLGQGSAGELFF. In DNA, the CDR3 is TGTGCCACCAGTGATTTAGGACAGGGATCGGCCGGGGAGCTGTTTTTT.

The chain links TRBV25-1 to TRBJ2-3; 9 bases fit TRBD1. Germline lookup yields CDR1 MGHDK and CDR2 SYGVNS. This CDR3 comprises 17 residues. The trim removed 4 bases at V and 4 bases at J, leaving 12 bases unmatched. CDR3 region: CASSARDRVLGSDTQYF. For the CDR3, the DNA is TGTGCCAGCAGTGCACGGGACAGGGTTTTAGGGTCAGATACGCAGTATTTT.

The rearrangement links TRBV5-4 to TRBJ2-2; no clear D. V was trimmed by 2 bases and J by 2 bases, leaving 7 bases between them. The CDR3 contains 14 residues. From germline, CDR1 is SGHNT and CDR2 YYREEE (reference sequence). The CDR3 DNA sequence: TGTGCCAGCAGCTTTTCCAGAAACACCGGGGAGCTGTTTTTT. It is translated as CASSFSRNTGELFF.

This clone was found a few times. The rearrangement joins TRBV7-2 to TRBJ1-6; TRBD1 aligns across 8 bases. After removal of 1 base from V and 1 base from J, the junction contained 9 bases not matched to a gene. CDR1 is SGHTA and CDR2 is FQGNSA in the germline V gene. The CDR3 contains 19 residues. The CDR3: CASSLVAGGVYSYNSPLHF. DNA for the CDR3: TGTGCCAGCAGCTTAGTTGCAGGGGGCGTTTATTCCTATAATTCACCCCTCCACTTT.

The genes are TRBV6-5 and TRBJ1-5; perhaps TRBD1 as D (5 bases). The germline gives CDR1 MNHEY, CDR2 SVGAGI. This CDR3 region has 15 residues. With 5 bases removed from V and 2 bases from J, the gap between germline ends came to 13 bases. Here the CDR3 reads CASSRGAGGNQPQHF. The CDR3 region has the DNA TGTGCCAGCAGTCGTGGGGCAGGTGGCAATCAGCCCCAGCATTTT.

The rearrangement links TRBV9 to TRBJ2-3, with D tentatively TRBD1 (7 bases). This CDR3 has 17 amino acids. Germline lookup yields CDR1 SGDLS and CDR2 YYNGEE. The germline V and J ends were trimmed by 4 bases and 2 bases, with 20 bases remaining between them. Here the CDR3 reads CASSTGGTARFTDTQYF. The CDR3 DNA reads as TGTGCCAGCAGCACCGGCGGGACAGCGAGATTCACAGATACGCAGTATTTT.

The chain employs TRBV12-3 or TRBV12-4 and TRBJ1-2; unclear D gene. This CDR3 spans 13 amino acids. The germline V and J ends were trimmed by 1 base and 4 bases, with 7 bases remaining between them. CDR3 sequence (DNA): TGTGCCAGCAGTTTAGGGGCCCTCTATGGCTACACCTTC. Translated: CASSLGALYGYTF.

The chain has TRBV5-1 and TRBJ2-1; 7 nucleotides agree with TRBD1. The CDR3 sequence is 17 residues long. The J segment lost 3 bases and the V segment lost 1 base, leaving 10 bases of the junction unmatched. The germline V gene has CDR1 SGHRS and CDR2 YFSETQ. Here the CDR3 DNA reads TGCGCCAGCAGCTTGAGGGGGCATAGGACACTCTACAATGAGCAGTTCTTC. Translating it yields CASSLRGHRTLYNEQFF.

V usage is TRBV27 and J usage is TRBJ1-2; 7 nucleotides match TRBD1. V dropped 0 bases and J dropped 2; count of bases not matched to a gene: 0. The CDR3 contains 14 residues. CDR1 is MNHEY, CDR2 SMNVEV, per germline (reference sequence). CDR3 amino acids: CASSLSGQNYGYTF. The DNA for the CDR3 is TGTGCCAGCAGTTTATCGGGACAGAACTATGGCTACACCTTC.

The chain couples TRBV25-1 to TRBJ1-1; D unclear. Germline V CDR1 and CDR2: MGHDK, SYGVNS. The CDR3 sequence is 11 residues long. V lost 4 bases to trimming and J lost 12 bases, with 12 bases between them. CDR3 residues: CASSVHRKTFF. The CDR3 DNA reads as TGTGCCAGCAGTGTACATCGAAAAACTTTCTTT.

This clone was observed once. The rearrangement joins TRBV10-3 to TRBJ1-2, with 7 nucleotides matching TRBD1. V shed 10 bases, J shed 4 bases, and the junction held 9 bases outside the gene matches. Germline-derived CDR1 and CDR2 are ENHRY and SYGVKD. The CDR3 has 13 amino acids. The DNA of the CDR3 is TGTGCCAATAGGGACAGTCAAATCTATGGCTACACCTTC. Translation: CANRDSQIYGYTF.

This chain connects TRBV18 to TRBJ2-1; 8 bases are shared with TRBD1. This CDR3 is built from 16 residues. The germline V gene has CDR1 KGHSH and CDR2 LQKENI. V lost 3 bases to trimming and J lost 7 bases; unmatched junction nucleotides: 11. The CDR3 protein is CASSPQDRAVGNEQFF. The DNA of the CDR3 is TGTGCCAGCTCACCCCAGGACAGGGCGGTGGGGAATGAGCAGTTCTTC.

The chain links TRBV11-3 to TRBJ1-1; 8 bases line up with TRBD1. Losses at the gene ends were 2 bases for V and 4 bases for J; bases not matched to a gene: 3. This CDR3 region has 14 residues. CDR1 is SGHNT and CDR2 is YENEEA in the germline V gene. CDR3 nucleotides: TGTGCCAGCAGCTTAAATCAGGGGGCCACTGAAGCTTTCTTT. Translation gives CASSLNQGATEAFF.

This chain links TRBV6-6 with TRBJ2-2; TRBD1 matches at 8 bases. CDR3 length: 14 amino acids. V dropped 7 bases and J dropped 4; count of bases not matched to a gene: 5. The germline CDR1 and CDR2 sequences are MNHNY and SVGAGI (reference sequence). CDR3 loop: CASTPTGGTGELFF. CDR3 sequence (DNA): TGTGCCAGCACCCCTACAGGGGGCACCGGGGAGCTGTTTTTT.

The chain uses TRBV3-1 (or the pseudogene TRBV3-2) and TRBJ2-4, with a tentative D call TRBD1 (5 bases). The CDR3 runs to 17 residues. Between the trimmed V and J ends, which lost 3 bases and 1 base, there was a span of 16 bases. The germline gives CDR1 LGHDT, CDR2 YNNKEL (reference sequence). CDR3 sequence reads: CASSHLQGTYAKNIQYF. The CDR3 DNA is TGTGCCAGCAGCCATCTTCAGGGCACGTATGCCAAAAACATTCAGTACTTC.

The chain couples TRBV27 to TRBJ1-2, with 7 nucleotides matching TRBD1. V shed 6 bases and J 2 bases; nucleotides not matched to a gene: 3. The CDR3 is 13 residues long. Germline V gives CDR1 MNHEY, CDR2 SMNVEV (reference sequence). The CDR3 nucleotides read TGTGCCAGCAGAACGACAGGGAACTATGGCTACACCTTC. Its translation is CASRTTGNYGYTF.

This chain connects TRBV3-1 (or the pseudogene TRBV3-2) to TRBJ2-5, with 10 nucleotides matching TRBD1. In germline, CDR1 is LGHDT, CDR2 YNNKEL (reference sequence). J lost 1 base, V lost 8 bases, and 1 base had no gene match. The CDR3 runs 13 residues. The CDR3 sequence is CASGQGGQETQYF. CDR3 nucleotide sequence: TGTGCCAGCGGACAGGGGGGCCAAGAGACCCAGTACTTC.

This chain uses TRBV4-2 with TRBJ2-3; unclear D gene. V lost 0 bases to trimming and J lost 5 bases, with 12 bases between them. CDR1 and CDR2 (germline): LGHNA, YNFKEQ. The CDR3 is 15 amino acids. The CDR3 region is CASSQDRQGIDTQYF. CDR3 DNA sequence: TGTGCCAGCAGCCAAGACAGGCAAGGTATAGATACGCAGTATTTT.

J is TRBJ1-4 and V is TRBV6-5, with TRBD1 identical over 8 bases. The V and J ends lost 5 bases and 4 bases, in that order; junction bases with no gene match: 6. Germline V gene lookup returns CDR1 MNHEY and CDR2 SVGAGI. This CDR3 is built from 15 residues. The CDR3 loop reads CASSPTGADNEKLFF. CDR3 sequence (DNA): TGTGCCAGCAGTCCGACAGGGGCGGATAATGAAAAACTGTTTTTT.

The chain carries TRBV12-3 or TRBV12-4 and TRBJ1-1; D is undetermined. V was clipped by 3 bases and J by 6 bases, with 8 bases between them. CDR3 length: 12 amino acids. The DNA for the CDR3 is TGTGCCAGCAGTTTTTTTCTCTCTGAAGCTTTCTTT. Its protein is CASSFFLSEAFF.

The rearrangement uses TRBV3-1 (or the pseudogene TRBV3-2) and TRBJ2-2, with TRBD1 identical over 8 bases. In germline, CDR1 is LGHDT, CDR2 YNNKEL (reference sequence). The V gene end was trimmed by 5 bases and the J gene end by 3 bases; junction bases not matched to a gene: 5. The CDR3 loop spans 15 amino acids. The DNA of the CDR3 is TGTGCCAGCAGCAGGACAGGGTGGGACACCGGGGAGCTGTTTTTT. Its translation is CASSRTGWDTGELFF.